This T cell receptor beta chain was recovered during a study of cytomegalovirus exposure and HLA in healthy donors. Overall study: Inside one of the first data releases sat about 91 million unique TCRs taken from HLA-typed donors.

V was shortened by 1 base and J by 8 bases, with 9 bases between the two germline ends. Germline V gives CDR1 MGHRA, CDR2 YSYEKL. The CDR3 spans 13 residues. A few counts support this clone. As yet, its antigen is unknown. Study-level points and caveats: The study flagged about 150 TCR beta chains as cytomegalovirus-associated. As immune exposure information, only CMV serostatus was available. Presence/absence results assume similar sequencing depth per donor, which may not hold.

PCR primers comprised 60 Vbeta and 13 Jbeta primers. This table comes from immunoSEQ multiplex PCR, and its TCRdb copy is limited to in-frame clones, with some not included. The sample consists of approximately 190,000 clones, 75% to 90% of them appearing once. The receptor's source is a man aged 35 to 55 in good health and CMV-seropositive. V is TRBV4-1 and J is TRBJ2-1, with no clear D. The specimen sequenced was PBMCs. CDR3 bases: TGCGCCAGCAGCCAAGTCCAGGATTATGAGCAGTTCTTC. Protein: CASSQVQDYEQFF.